The 15 T cell receptor beta chains listed next were all sequenced from one sample in a study of CD8 T cells in Susac syndrome. Reverse transcription used roughly 0.5 to 1 ug RNA and random hexamers. Via MiXCR, TCRdb re-called the immunoSEQ multiplex PCR reads, giving one row per CDR3 protein. Found here are some 180,000 distinct CDR3 sequences, roughly 95% of them singletons; the top ten hold 0.085% to 0.13%. Source material: CD4+ T cells from PBMCs. These receptor sequences come from a human donor in good health.

This rearrangement joins TRBV20-1 to TRBJ2-3; D not resolved. Trimming removed 1 base at V and 0 bases at J, with 8 bases between. Germline CDR1 DFQATT, CDR2 SNEGSKA (reference sequence). The CDR3 loop spans 14 amino acids. CDR3 nucleotide sequence: TGCAGTGCTAGAGTGCGGACCAGCACAGATACGCAGTATTTT. Its translation: CSARVRTSTDTQYF.

The chain is built from TRBV29-1 and TRBJ2-3; 11 positions agree with TRBD2. Germline V gene sequence: CDR1 SQVTM, CDR2 ANQGSEA. The V segment lost 7 bases and the J segment 4 bases; nucleotides outside the gene matches: 7. The CDR3 has 14 residues. The CDR3 DNA sequence: TGCAGCGGGGATACTAGCGGGAGTGCAGATACGCAGTATTTT. Its translation: CSGDTSGSADTQYF.

The rearrangement joins TRBV20-1 to TRBJ2-1, with TRBD2 matching over 12 bases. The CDR3 has 10 residues. Germline V gene sequence: CDR1 DFQATT, CDR2 SNEGSKA (reference sequence). J was trimmed by 16 bases and V by 6 bases; bases with no gene match: 4. The DNA for the CDR3 is TGCAGTGCCGGACTAGCGGGGATATTCTTC. Its translation: CSAGLAGIFF.

V and J are TRBV28 and TRBJ2-4, with 10 bases that match TRBD2. J lost 6 bases, V lost 7 bases, and 6 bases had no gene match. The CDR3 covers 14 residues. Germline loops: CDR1 MDHEN, CDR2 SYDVKM. The CDR3 loop reads CASNSGRAVNIQYF. The CDR3 DNA is TGTGCCAGCAACAGCGGGAGGGCGGTAAACATTCAGTACTTC.

The rearrangement uses TRBV14 and TRBJ2-1, with D hard to call. The germline gives CDR1 SGHDN, CDR2 FVKESK. Trimming cost V 4 bases and J 0 bases, with 10 bases left between them. The CDR3 sequence is 15 residues long. CDR3: CASSPHLSSYNEQFF. The CDR3 nucleotides are TGTGCCAGCAGCCCCCATCTGAGCTCCTACAATGAGCAGTTCTTC.

The gene calls are TRBV20-1 and TRBJ2-7; D possibly uses TRBD1 or TRBD2 (5 bases each). Trimming took off 2 bases at V and 0 bases at J, with 17 bases between the two ends. The germline gives CDR1 DFQATT, CDR2 SNEGSKA (reference sequence). This CDR3 is built from 16 residues. The CDR3 region is CSARPAGTYYSYEQYF. The CDR3 bases are TGCAGTGCTAGACCCGCCGGGACCTACTACTCCTACGAGCAGTACTTC.

The chain recombines TRBV6-5 with TRBJ2-7, with 7 bases fitting TRBD2. The J segment lost 2 bases and the V segment lost 3 bases, leaving 7 bases of the junction unmatched. CDR3 size: 15 residues. Germline V gene lookup returns CDR1 MNHEY and CDR2 SVGAGI. The CDR3 coding sequence is TGTGCCAGCAGTTATTCCGGGACTAAACCCTACGAGCAGTACTTC. Amino acids: CASSYSGTKPYEQYF.

This sequence joins TRBV29-1 and TRBJ2-7, with D tentatively TRBD1 (5 bases). The CDR3 is 11 residues long. Per the germline V gene, CDR1 is SQVTM and CDR2 is ANQGSEA. Trimming cost V 6 bases and J 6 bases, with 12 bases left between them. This chain's CDR3 is CSVPGHAEQYF. For the CDR3, the DNA is TGCAGCGTCCCAGGACACGCCGAGCAGTACTTC.

In DNA, the CDR3 is TGCAGTGCTAGCCCTAACTATGGCTACACCTTC. This sequence encodes CSASPNYGYTF. V is TRBV20-1 and J is TRBJ1-2; D gene ambiguous. CDR1 DFQATT and CDR2 SNEGSKA come from the germline V gene (reference sequence). This CDR3 region has 11 residues. V lost 3 bases and J 0 bases, leaving 2 bases between the germline ends.

The chain links TRBV2 to TRBJ1-2; D may be TRBD1 (6 bases). Germline lookup yields CDR1 SNHLY and CDR2 FYNNEI. This CDR3 region has 13 residues. The germline V and J ends were trimmed by 8 bases and 8 bases, with 18 bases remaining between them. The CDR3 reads CASLIRTASGYTF. As DNA, the CDR3 is TGTGCCAGCCTTATAAGGACAGCGAGCGGCTACACCTTC.

This clonotype was counted a single time. The gene calls are TRBV20-1 and TRBJ2-7; D assignment may be TRBD1 or TRBD2 (6 bases each). Germline V gives CDR1 DFQATT, CDR2 SNEGSKA (reference sequence). This CDR3 is built from 14 residues. V was cut by 8 bases and J by 3 bases, with 20 bases left in between. The CDR3 protein is CSPRGGGLLYEQYF. The CDR3, as DNA: TGCAGTCCTCGGGGTGGGGGGCTACTCTACGAGCAGTACTTC.

This rearrangement joins TRBV5-6 to TRBJ2-6, with no clear D. The CDR3 covers 17 residues. Germline V gene lookup returns CDR1 SGHDT and CDR2 YYEEEE. The V end was cut by 4 bases, the J end by 4 bases, with 18 bases between. DNA of the CDR3: TGTGCCAGCAGCCCAGGTACTGGGCTCGCAGGGGCCAACGTCCTGACTTTC. Translated: CASSPGTGLAGANVLTF.

The CDR3 here is CASTQPGPAYEQYF. DNA for the CDR3: TGTGCCAGCACGCAACCGGGACCAGCCTACGAGCAGTACTTC. The J gene is TRBJ2-7, the V gene TRBV28; D could derive from TRBD1 or TRBD2 (5 bases each). Trimming took 7 bases from V and 2 from J, leaving 15 bases between them. The CDR3 sequence is 14 residues long. The germline V gene has CDR1 MDHEN and CDR2 SYDVKM.

The chain joins TRBV9 to TRBJ2-7, with D tentatively TRBD1 or TRBD2 (5 bases each). CDR3 size: 13 residues. V was shortened by 2 bases and J by 3 bases, with 9 bases between the two germline ends. Germline V CDR1 and CDR2: SGDLS, YYNGEE. The CDR3 DNA is TGTGCCAGCAGCGTCGGGGCCAGCTACGAGCAGTACTTC. Its protein is CASSVGASYEQYF.

This clonotype was seen a handful of times. J is TRBJ2-7 and V is TRBV27, with D perhaps matching TRBD1 (6 bases). Trimming cost V 5 bases and J 0 bases, with 11 bases left between them. Germline CDR1 is MNHEY and CDR2 is SMNVEV (reference sequence). The CDR3 consists of 14 residues. This CDR3 is CASSLTGISYEQYF. In DNA, the CDR3 is TGTGCCAGCAGTCTAACAGGGATCTCCTACGAGCAGTACTTC.